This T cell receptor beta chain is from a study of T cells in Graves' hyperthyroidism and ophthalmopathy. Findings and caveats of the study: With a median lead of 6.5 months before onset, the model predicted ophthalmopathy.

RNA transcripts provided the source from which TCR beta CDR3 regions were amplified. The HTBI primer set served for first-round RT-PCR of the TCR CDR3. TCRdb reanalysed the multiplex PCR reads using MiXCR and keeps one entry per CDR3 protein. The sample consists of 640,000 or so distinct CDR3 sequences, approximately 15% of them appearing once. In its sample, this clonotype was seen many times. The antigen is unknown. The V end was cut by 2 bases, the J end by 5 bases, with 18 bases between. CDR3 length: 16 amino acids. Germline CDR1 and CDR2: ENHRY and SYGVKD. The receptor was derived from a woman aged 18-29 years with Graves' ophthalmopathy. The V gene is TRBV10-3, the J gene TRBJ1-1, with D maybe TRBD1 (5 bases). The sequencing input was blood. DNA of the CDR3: TGTGCCATCAGTGAGGGGGCAGGGTTGGCGAAAACTGAAGCTTTCTTT. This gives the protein CAISEGAGLAKTEAFF.